This T cell receptor (beta chain) came from a study of molecular identifiers for immune sequencing clone quantification. Whole-study context: With replicates, the RNA of about 21,000 or 97,000 naive CD8 cells was split five ways and four were sequenced.

The CDR3 is 13 residues long. The J segment lost 1 base and the V segment lost 4 bases, leaving 0 bases of the junction unmatched. CDR1 is SEHNR, CDR2 FQNEAQ, per germline (reference sequence). Notes on the study in general: For effector cells, clones above 20 RNA copies held over 99% of molecules; for naive cells, under 1%.

Sorting selected naive CD8 T cells with a CD8+CD4-CCR7+CD45RA+ phenotype. Previously reported methods and listed TCR primers produced the bulk TCR libraries. TCRdb processed the PCR reads anew with MiXCR; each CDR3 protein has one entry. The repertoire consists of over 600,000 distinct CDR3 sequences, with 15% to 20% occurring once and the leading ten covering 0.85% to 0.9%. This clonotype was seen ten or more times. Its antigen is undetermined. The source is a human donor in good health. Some libraries in this study had Jurkat cell RNA spiked in. What was sequenced was naive CD8+ T cells from blood, with Jurkat cell RNA spiked in. Subset described: FACS-sorted CD8+CD4-CCR7+CD45RA+ naive T cells. The V and J genes are TRBV7-9 and TRBJ2-5, with 7 bases aligning to TRBD1. CDR3 residues: CASSWDSQETQYF. CDR3 nucleotide sequence: TGTGCCAGCAGCTGGGACAGCCAAGAGACCCAGTACTTC.